This T cell receptor (beta chain) was sequenced in a study of T cell responses to AZD1222 COVID-19 vaccine. Some clones are missing from TCRdb's copy, which holds only in-frame ones; the method was immunoSEQ multiplex PCR. The data hold fewer than 250,000 clones, with about 92% observed a single time. V gave up 6 bases and J gave up 7 bases; unmatched junction bases: 9. The CDR3 covers 15 residues. Germline assignment: CDR1 LNHDA and CDR2 SQIVND (reference sequence). The chain couples TRBV19 to TRBJ2-2; TRBD1 agrees at 9 bases. This TCR came from an adult in good health. The sequencing here drew on peripheral blood, taken on day 0 of AZD1222 vaccination. As DNA, the CDR3 is TGTGCCAGTAGCTATAGGACAGGGGCGGTCGGGGAGCTGTTTTTT. Translation gives CASSYRTGAVGELFF.